Listed below are T cell receptor beta chains from one sample, sequenced in a study of monozygotic twins with inflammatory bowel disease. TCRdb re-analyzed the 5' RACE reads; it lists each CDR3 protein once, without DNA. Recorded for this sample: about 110,000 distinct CDR3 sequences. Sequenced material: blood. The receptors were sampled from a human donor with ulcerative colitis or Crohn's disease, or a healthy co-twin of an affected twin (not recorded which). Each CDR3 is given with its conserved first and last residue.

TRBV20-1	TRBJ1-6	14	CSARDKGLDSPLHF
TRBV21-1	TRBJ2-4	18	CASSKVDRQGTYKNIQYF
TRBV27	TRBJ1-1	14	CASRRGRGGGEAFF
TRBV21-1	TRBJ2-7	12	CASSRCQRWQYF
TRBV12-3/TRBV12-4	TRBJ2-1	14	CASSFERQHNEQFF
TRBV12-3/TRBV12-4	TRBJ2-7	15	CASRLFVGQGYEQYF
TRBV27	TRBJ1-5	15	CASSLGNSGNQPQHF
TRBV9	TRBJ2-5	14	CASSVGTSFETQYF
TRBV4-3	TRBJ1-2	17	CASSQDPLGGGSYGYTF
TRBV5-6	TRBJ1-5	19	CASSSRIESWMYSNQPQHF
TRBV4-2	TRBJ2-7	14	CASSQDPRVGEQYF
TRBV5-1	TRBJ2-7	12	CASSSSYYEQYF
TRBV5-1	TRBJ1-5	13	CASSTGPSEPQHF
TRBV12-3/TRBV12-4	TRBJ2-3	11	CASSFADTQYF
TRBV29-1	TRBJ2-2	17	CSVEVHVAGGITGELFF
TRBV7-2	TRBJ2-7	14	CASSSGASSYEQYF
TRBV12-3/TRBV12-4	TRBJ1-5	13	CASRATGGQPQHF
TRBV20-1	TRBJ2-3	15	CSATPSGGATDTQYF
TRBV20-1	TRBJ2-1	13	CSARRTGLNEQFF
TRBV7-2	TRBJ2-3	16	CASSFNSGASTDTQYF